The source of this T cell receptor (beta chain) is a study of cytomegalovirus exposure and HLA in healthy donors. Study in general: Clustering assigned about four fifths of the roughly 420 genotyped donors to the Caucasian-associated ancestry cluster.

The PCR employed 60 Vbeta primers together with 13 Jbeta primers. The repertoire was sequenced with immunoSEQ multiplex PCR; TCRdb's copy has only in-frame clones and lacks some. The sample has 85,000 to 130,000 clones, roughly 74% seen once; the top ten hold 2% to 3%. This CDR3 is built from 17 residues. The V and J ends lost 0 bases and 0 bases, in that order; junction bases with no gene match: 5. CDR1 is SGHRS, CDR2 YFSETQ, per germline. Note on this clone: Antigen specificity is unknown.

Notes on the study in general: The sole available immune exposure information was CMV serostatus.

The sequencing input was PBMCs. The rearrangement links TRBV5-1 to TRBJ1-3; the match to TRBD1 covers 8 bases. This sequence originates from a man aged 40-49 years in good health and CMV-seronegative. CDR3: CASSLGTGLLSGNTIYF. DNA for the CDR3: TGCGCCAGCAGCTTGGGGACAGGGTTACTCTCTGGAAACACCATATATTTT.